This TCR beta chain was captured in a study of cytomegalovirus exposure and HLA in healthy donors. Study findings and constraints: In vitro work confirmed that a few CMV-associated chains recognize CMV antigens.

The sample holds one count of this clone. Its antigen is undetermined. Here immunoSEQ multiplex PCR was the method, and the copy in TCRdb shows in-frame clones only, minus some. This sample yields approximately 120,000 clones, of which roughly 87% are seen a single time; about 1% belongs to the top ten. The CDR3 sequence is 15 residues long. Germline V lookup: CDR1 GTSNPN, CDR2 SVGIG (reference sequence). The V segment lost 4 bases and the J segment 1 base; nucleotides outside the gene matches: 8. The material sequenced was PBMCs. The rearrangement joins TRBV30 to TRBJ1-1; 8 bases line up with TRBD1. The origin of this receptor is a woman younger than 30 in good health and CMV-seronegative. For the CDR3, the DNA is TGTGCCTGGACCGGGACAGGCTATCCGAACACTGAAGCTTTCTTT. Its protein is CAWTGTGYPNTEAFF.